These 28 T cell receptor beta chains were sequenced from one sample in a study of Tregs in tolerant kidney transplant recipients. Here immunoSEQ multiplex PCR was the method, and the copy in TCRdb shows in-frame clones only, minus some. Seen here are 110,000 or so clones, around 91% observed once, and the top ten hold more than 0.5%. Material: CD4+ T cells from blood. Receptor source: a human donor in good health.

The V and J genes are TRBV9 and TRBJ1-1, with 8 bases aligning to TRBD1. Germline lookup yields CDR1 SGDLS and CDR2 YYNGEE. CDR3 length equals 16 residues. Trimming cost V 4 bases and J 8 bases; bases outside gene matches: 16. CDR3 region: CASSPGRDRGHKEAFF. Here the CDR3 DNA reads TGTGCCAGCAGCCCGGGGCGCGACAGGGGCCACAAGGAAGCTTTCTTT.

This clone was recorded only once. The chain carries TRBV5-1 and TRBJ2-5; possibly TRBD1 for D (6 bases). The V end lost 3 bases, the J end lost 4 bases, and 16 bases lay between the germline ends. Germline CDR1 is SGHRS and CDR2 is YFSETQ. The CDR3 loop spans 15 amino acids. The CDR3 is CASSSGVSGIETQYF. The CDR3 bases are TGCGCCAGCAGCTCAGGGGTGTCAGGGATAGAGACCCAGTACTTC.

The rearrangement joins TRBV10-3 to TRBJ1-5; D might be TRBD1 (6 bases). Per the germline V gene, CDR1 is ENHRY and CDR2 is SYGVKD. The CDR3 is 12 amino acids. V lost 10 bases to trimming and J lost 6 bases, with 13 bases between them. CDR3 residues: CATRGEGQPQHF. For the CDR3, the DNA is TGTGCCACCAGGGGAGAGGGTCAGCCCCAGCATTTT.

The J gene is TRBJ2-7, the V gene TRBV2; possible D gene TRBD2, 5 bases. Germline V CDR1 and CDR2: SNHLY, FYNNEI. The CDR3 length is 14 residues. V was cut by 1 base and J by 0 bases, with 7 bases left in between. The CDR3 protein is CASSEGGSSYEQYF. The CDR3 DNA is TGTGCCAGCAGTGAAGGTGGGAGCTCCTACGAGCAGTACTTC.

The rearrangement uses TRBV19 and TRBJ1-2; 7 bases fit TRBD1. Germline V gene data show CDR1 as LNHDA and CDR2 as SQIVND (reference sequence). The length of the CDR3 is 13 residues. The J segment lost 7 bases and the V segment lost 6 bases, leaving 8 bases of the junction unmatched. The CDR3 DNA follows: TGTGCCAGTAGGACAGGGCCTTCCAGTGGCTACACCTTC. Encoded protein: CASRTGPSSGYTF.

The V gene is TRBV27, the J gene TRBJ1-5; 10 bases are a match to TRBD1. The length of the CDR3 is 16 residues. Germline values: CDR1 MNHEY, CDR2 SMNVEV (reference sequence). J was trimmed by 4 bases and V by 1 base; bases with no gene match: 4. CDR3 protein: CASSLWGTGVNQPQHF. CDR3 bases: TGTGCCAGCAGTTTATGGGGGACAGGGGTAAATCAGCCCCAGCATTTT.

The CDR3 DNA reads TGCGCCAGCAGCCCAAACTCTGGGGCCAACGTCCTGACTTTC. This codes for CASSPNSGANVLTF. The rearrangement links TRBV5-1 to TRBJ2-6; no definite D call. V was pared by 4 bases and J by 0 bases, with 5 bases between. This CDR3 has 14 residues. Germline lookup yields CDR1 SGHRS and CDR2 YFSETQ. Complete variable domain (other parts from reference TRBV5-1 and TRBJ2-6): KAGVTQTPRYLIKTRGQQVTLSCSPISGHRSVSWYQQTPGQGLQFLFEYFSETQRNKGNFPGRFSGRQFSNSRSEMNVSTLELGDSALYLCASSPNSGANVLTFGAGSRLTVL.

The chain carries TRBV6-6 and TRBJ1-5, with D maybe TRBD1 (5 bases). This CDR3 has 12 amino acids. The V gene lost 6 bases and the J gene lost 4 bases, with 7 bases spanning the gap. Germline loops: CDR1 MNHNY, CDR2 SVGAGI (reference sequence). The DNA of the CDR3 is TGTGCCAGCAGGGGGGAGAATCAGCCCCAGCATTTT. The encoded protein is CASRGENQPQHF.

This sequence joins TRBV6-1 and TRBJ1-1; D is possibly TRBD1 (6 bases). The V gene lost 4 bases and the J gene lost 0 bases, with 12 bases spanning the gap. This CDR3 is 15 amino acids long. Germline-derived CDR1 and CDR2 are MNHNS and SASEGT. CDR3 residues: CASSAHTGMNTEAFF. CDR3 DNA sequence: TGTGCCAGCAGTGCCCACACAGGGATGAACACTGAAGCTTTCTTT.

V gene TRBV5-4 combines with J gene TRBJ2-1; 11 bases fit TRBD2. This CDR3 comprises 15 residues. Looked up from germline, CDR1 is SGHNT and CDR2 is YYREEE (reference sequence). V was pared by 0 bases and J by 5 bases, with 1 base of the junction left unmatched. The CDR3 sequence is CASSLGLAGNNEQFF. The CDR3 nucleotides are TGTGCCAGCAGCTTGGGACTAGCGGGAAACAATGAGCAGTTCTTC. Full variable domain (outside the CDR3, taken from reference TRBV5-4 and TRBJ2-1): ETGVTQSPTHLIKTRGQQVTLRCSSQSGHNTVSWYQQALGQGPQFIFQYYREEENGRGNFPPRFSGLQFPNYSSELNVNALELDDSALYLCASSLGLAGNNEQFFGPGTRLTVL.

This clone occurred once. The CDR3 nucleotides are TGTGCCAGCAGCCGAAGGGAGGTTAGCAATCAGCCCCAGCATTTT. It translates to CASSRREVSNQPQHF. The gene calls are TRBV2 and TRBJ1-5; D is uncertain. This CDR3 has 15 residues. The germline V gene encodes CDR1 SNHLY and CDR2 FYNNEI. Trimming removed 6 bases at V and 0 bases at J, with 12 bases between.

V gene TRBV6-1 combines with J gene TRBJ1-1, with 7 nucleotides matching TRBD1. Germline V CDR1 and CDR2: MNHNS, SASEGT. The CDR3 loop spans 14 amino acids. J was trimmed by 7 bases and V by 7 bases; bases with no gene match: 12. CDR3 DNA: TGTGCCAGCACCCAGCCCGGGACAGACCATGAAGCTTTCTTT. Residues: CASTQPGTDHEAFF.

The chain is built from TRBV18 and TRBJ2-5; 7 bases fit TRBD1. The CDR3 is 13 amino acids. Germline CDR1 is KGHSH and CDR2 is LQKENI. V lost 1 base and J lost 4; bases outside the gene matches: 0. For the CDR3, the DNA is TGTGCCAGCTCACCACGGACAGGAGAGACCCAGTACTTC. Its protein is CASSPRTGETQYF.

V is TRBV27 and J is TRBJ1-2; unclear D gene. The CDR3 sequence is 15 residues long. The V end was cut by 2 bases, the J end by 3 bases, with 13 bases between. Germline V gene data show CDR1 as MNHEY and CDR2 as SMNVEV (reference sequence). For the CDR3, the DNA is TGTGCCAGCAGTTTACTCGGTGCCGGGGACTATGGCTACACCTTC. Translating it yields CASSLLGAGDYGYTF.

The V call is TRBV5-6, the J call TRBJ1-5, with D uncertain. Germline values: CDR1 SGHDT, CDR2 YYEEEE. This CDR3 contains 14 residues. The germline V and J ends were trimmed by 4 bases and 10 bases, with 18 bases remaining between them. The CDR3 nucleotides are TGTGCCAGCAGCCCCCAAACCTTCAGCGGCCCCCAGCATTTT. This translates into CASSPQTFSGPQHF.

This clone was seen more than once but under ten times. The genes are TRBV25-1 and TRBJ1-6; D is perhaps TRBD1 (6 bases). V was clipped by 7 bases and J by 8 bases, with 12 bases between them. The CDR3 is 13 residues long. Germline CDR1 and CDR2: MGHDK and SYGVNS. CDR3 residues: CASNRGPDSPLHF. CDR3 nucleotides: TGTGCCAGCAATCGGGGGCCTGATTCACCCCTCCACTTT.

This sequence joins TRBV2 and TRBJ1-6; the D gene is possibly TRBD1 (5 bases). Trimming pared 7 bases from V and 8 bases from J, leaving 18 bases between. The CDR3 extends over 15 amino acids. The germline CDR1 and CDR2 sequences are SNHLY and FYNNEI. CDR3 region: CASKTALGRYSPLHF. In nucleotides, the CDR3 is TGTGCCAGCAAGACAGCCCTTGGGAGGTATTCACCCCTCCACTTT. The full variable domain, with the rest looked up from reference TRBV2 and TRBJ1-6, is EPEVTQTPSHQVTQMGQEVILRCVPISNHLYFYWYRQILGQKVEFLVSFYNNEISEKSEIFDDQFSVERPDGSNFTLKIRSTKLEDSAMYFCASKTALGRYSPLHFGNGTRLTVT.

The V and J genes are TRBV5-4 and TRBJ2-6; 10 bases fit TRBD1. This CDR3 has 20 amino acids. With V trimmed by 4 bases and J by 5 bases, 18 bases remained unmatched. The germline V gene has CDR1 SGHNT and CDR2 YYREEE (reference sequence). For the CDR3, the DNA is TGTGCCAGCAGCCGTTCGTTTGGACAGGGGGAAAGTGTATGGGCCAACGTCCTGACTTTC. Its translation: CASSRSFGQGESVWANVLTF.

This chain joins TRBV6-1 and TRBJ1-2, with D perhaps TRBD1 (6 bases). The CDR3 has 13 residues. Trimming removed 1 base at V and 3 bases at J, with 6 bases between. The germline CDR1 and CDR2 sequences are MNHNS and SASEGT. The CDR3 loop reads CASSEDRDYGYTF. CDR3 DNA sequence: TGTGCCAGCAGTGAAGACAGGGACTATGGCTACACCTTC.

This chain joins TRBV5-4 and TRBJ2-7, with 8 bases fitting TRBD2. The CDR3 runs to 15 residues. From germline, CDR1 is SGHNT and CDR2 YYREEE (reference sequence). J lost 1 base, V lost 5 bases, and 8 bases had no gene match. CDR3 loop: CASSPGLAGSYEQYF. CDR3 in DNA: TGTGCCAGCAGTCCCGGTTTAGCGGGATCCTACGAGCAGTACTTC. The whole variable domain, remainder taken from reference TRBV5-4 and TRBJ2-7, is ETGVTQSPTHLIKTRGQQVTLRCSSQSGHNTVSWYQQALGQGPQFIFQYYREEENGRGNFPPRFSGLQFPNYSSELNVNALELDDSALYLCASSPGLAGSYEQYFGPGTRLTVT.

This chain joins TRBV4-1 and TRBJ2-3; D is perhaps TRBD1 or TRBD2 (5 bases each). Germline V gives CDR1 MGHRA, CDR2 YSYEKL. The CDR3 runs to 16 residues. Trimming took off 1 base at V and 2 bases at J, with 13 bases between the two ends. For the CDR3, the DNA is TGCGCCAGCAGCCAAGGGGGGTACGGGATCACAGATACGCAGTATTTT. Protein sequence: CASSQGGYGITDTQYF.

The rearrangement links TRBV30 to TRBJ2-3; 8 bases line up with TRBD1. V was clipped by 5 bases and J by 0 bases; unmatched bases: 7. CDR1 and CDR2 from the germline V gene are GTSNPN and SVGIG (reference sequence). The length of the CDR3 is 15 residues. The CDR3 is CAWGQGPLSTDTQYF. The DNA of the CDR3 is TGTGCCTGGGGACAGGGACCCCTAAGCACAGATACGCAGTATTTT. The full variable domain, rest sourced from reference TRBV30 and TRBJ2-3, is SQTIHQWPATLVQPVGSPLSLECTVEGTSNPNLYWYRQAAGRGLQLLFYSVGIGQISSEVPQNLSASRPQDRQFILSSKKLLLSDSGFYLCAWGQGPLSTDTQYFGPGTRLTVL.

V usage is TRBV18 and J usage is TRBJ2-2; a possible D gene is TRBD2 (5 bases). The CDR3 is 16 amino acids. V was shortened by 2 bases and J by 6 bases, with 16 bases between the two germline ends. The germline V gene encodes CDR1 KGHSH and CDR2 LQKENI. The CDR3, as DNA: TGTGCCAGCTCACCAGGGAAGGCGAGGACTCCCGGGGAGCTGTTTTTT. Protein sequence: CASSPGKARTPGELFF.

The table lists this clone with a few counts. V is TRBV5-1 and J is TRBJ2-7, with D tentatively TRBD2 (5 bases). Per germline, CDR1 SGHRS and CDR2 YFSETQ. V was shortened by 3 bases and J by 0 bases, with 22 bases between the two germline ends. The CDR3 spans 18 residues. CDR3 sequence: CASSSGIARTARSYEQYF. The CDR3 DNA reads TGCGCCAGCAGCTCGGGGATCGCTAGGACCGCCCGCTCCTACGAGCAGTACTTC.

This chain joins TRBV5-1 and TRBJ1-1; the D gene is possibly TRBD1 (5 bases). CDR1 is SGHRS, CDR2 YFSETQ, per germline. Trimming shortened V by 0 bases and J by 3 bases, and 12 bases separated the two germline ends. The CDR3 covers 15 residues. CDR3 region: CASSLEAGLYTEAFF. DNA of the CDR3: TGCGCCAGCAGCTTGGAGGCAGGGTTGTACACTGAAGCTTTCTTT.

V is TRBV5-1 and J is TRBJ2-3; the match to TRBD2 covers 14 bases. The germline V gene encodes CDR1 SGHRS and CDR2 YFSETQ. This CDR3 is 18 amino acids long. Unmatched junction bases numbered 7, after V lost 4 bases and J lost 0 bases. In nucleotides, the CDR3 is TGCGCCAGCAGCCCAGGACTAGCGGGGGGACCTAGCACAGATACGCAGTATTTT. As protein: CASSPGLAGGPSTDTQYF.

This clone has more than one count but fewer than ten. The CDR3 DNA is TGTGCCAGCAGCTTAACCAACGAAGATACGCAGTATTTT. Translating gives CASSLTNEDTQYF. The chain has TRBV7-3 and TRBJ2-3, with D unclear. CDR3 length equals 13 residues. Germline V lookup: CDR1 SGHTA, CDR2 FQGTGA. The V gene lost 0 bases and the J gene lost 5 bases, with 6 bases spanning the gap.

This chain links TRBV4-1 with TRBJ2-2; D is unresolved. In germline, CDR1 is MGHRA, CDR2 YSYEKL. This CDR3 has 15 amino acids. Deletions cut 0 bases from V and 2 bases from J, with 7 bases between. The CDR3 DNA sequence: TGCGCCAGCAGCCAAGAGGCACCTAACACCGGGGAGCTGTTTTTT. This encodes CASSQEAPNTGELFF.